This note documents a single T cell receptor (beta chain) sequence. This CDR3 has 15 residues. Trimming stripped 0 bases from V and 6 bases from J, with 13 bases between. Germline V gene data show CDR1 as SGHDT and CDR2 as YYEEEE. Both 60 Vbeta primers and 13 Jbeta primers went into the PCR. Sequencing used immunoSEQ multiplex PCR; TCRdb keeps in-frame clones, though not all of them. The sample shows approximately 170,000 clones, 68% of them seen only once. These data come from a study of cytomegalovirus exposure and HLA in healthy donors. The receptor's source is a man between 45 and 60 years old in good health and CMV-seronegative. This sequence joins TRBV5-6 and TRBJ2-1, with a weak D call TRBD2 (6 bases). Sequenced material: PBMCs. In DNA form, the CDR3 reads TGTGCCAGCAGCTTGGACGGGGGACCCTCCAATGAGCAGTTCTTC. Its translation: CASSLDGGPSNEQFF. Drawing the rest from reference TRBV5-6 and TRBJ2-1, the complete variable domain is DAGVTQSPTHLIKTRGQQVTLRCSPKSGHDTVSWYQQALGQGPQFIFQYYEEEERQRGNFPDRFSGHQFPNYSSELNVNALLLGDSALYLCASSLDGGPSNEQFFGPGTRLTVL.